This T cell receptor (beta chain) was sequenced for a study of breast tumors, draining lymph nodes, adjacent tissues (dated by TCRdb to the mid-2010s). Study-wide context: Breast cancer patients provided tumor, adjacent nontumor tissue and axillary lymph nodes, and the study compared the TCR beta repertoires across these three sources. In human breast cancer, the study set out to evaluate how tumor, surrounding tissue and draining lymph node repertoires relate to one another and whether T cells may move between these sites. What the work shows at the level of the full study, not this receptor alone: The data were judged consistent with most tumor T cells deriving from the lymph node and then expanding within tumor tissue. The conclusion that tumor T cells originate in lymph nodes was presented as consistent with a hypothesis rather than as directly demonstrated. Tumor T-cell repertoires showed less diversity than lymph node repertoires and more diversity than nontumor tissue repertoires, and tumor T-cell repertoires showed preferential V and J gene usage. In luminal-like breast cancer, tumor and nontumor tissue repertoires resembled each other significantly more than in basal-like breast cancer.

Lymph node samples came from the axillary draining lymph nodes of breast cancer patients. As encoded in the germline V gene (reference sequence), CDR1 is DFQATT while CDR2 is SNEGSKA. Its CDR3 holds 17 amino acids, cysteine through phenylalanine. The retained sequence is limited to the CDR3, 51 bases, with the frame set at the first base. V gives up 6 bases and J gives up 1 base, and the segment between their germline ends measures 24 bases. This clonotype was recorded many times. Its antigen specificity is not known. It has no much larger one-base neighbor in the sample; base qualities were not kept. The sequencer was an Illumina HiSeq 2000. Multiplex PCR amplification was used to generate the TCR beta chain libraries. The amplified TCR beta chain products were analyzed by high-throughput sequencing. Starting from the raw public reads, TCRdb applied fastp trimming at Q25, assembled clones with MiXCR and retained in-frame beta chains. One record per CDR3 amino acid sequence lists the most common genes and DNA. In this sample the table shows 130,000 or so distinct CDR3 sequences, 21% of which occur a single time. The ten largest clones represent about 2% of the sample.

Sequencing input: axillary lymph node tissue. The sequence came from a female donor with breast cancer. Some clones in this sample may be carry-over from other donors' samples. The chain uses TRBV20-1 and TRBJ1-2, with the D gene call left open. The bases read TGCAGTGCCCTTGGGAGCATTAAGCAGACTATTAACTATGGCTACACCTTC. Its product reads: CSALGSIKQTINYGYTF.